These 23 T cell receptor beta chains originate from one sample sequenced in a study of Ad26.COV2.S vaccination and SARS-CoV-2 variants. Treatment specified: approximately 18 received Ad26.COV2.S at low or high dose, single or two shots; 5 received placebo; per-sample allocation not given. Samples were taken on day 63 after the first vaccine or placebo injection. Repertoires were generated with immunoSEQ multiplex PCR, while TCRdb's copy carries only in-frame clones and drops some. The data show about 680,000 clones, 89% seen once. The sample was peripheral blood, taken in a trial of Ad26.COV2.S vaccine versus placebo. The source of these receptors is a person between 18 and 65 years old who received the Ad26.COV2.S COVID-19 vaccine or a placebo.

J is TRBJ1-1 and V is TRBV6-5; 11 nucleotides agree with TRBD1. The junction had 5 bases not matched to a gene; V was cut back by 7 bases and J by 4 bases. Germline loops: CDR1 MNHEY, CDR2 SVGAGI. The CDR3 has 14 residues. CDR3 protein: CASTPGQGVTEAFF. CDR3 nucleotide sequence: TGTGCCAGCACACCGGGACAGGGGGTCACTGAAGCTTTCTTT.

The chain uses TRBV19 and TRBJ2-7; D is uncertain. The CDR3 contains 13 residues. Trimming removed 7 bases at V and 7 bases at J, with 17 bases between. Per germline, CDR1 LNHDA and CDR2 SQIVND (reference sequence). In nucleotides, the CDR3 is TGTGCCAGTATAAAACCCTCAACTGGGGAGCAGTACTTC. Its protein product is CASIKPSTGEQYF.

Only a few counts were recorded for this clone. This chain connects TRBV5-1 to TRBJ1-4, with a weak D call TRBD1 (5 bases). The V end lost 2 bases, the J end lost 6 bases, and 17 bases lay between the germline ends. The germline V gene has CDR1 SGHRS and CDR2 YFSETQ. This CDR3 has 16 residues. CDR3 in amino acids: CASSLIGAGEYEKLFF. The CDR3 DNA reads TGCGCCAGCAGCTTAATCGGGGCGGGGGAATATGAAAAACTGTTTTTT. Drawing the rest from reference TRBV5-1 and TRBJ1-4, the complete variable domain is KAGVTQTPRYLIKTRGQQVTLSCSPISGHRSVSWYQQTPGQGLQFLFEYFSETQRNKGNFPGRFSGRQFSNSRSEMNVSTLELGDSALYLCASSLIGAGEYEKLFFGSGTQLSVL.

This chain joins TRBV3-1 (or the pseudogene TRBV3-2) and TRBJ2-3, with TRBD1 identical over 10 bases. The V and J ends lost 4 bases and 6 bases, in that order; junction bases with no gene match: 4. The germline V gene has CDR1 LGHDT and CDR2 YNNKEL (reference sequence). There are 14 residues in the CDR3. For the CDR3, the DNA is TGTGCCAGCAGCCGGGACAGGGGAAGGGATACGCAGTATTTT. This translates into CASSRDRGRDTQYF.

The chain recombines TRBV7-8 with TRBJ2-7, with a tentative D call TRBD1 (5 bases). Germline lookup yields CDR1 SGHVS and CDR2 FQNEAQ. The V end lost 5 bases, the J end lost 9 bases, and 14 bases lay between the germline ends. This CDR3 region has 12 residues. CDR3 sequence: CASSLDTAVQYF. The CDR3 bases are TGTGCCAGCAGCCTGGACACCGCCGTGCAGTACTTC.

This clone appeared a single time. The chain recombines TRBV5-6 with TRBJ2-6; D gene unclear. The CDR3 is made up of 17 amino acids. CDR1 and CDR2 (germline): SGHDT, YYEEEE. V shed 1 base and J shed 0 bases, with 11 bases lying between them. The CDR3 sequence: CASSLRNTLSGANVLTF. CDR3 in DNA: TGTGCCAGCAGCTTGCGAAACACCCTCTCTGGGGCCAACGTCCTGACTTTC.

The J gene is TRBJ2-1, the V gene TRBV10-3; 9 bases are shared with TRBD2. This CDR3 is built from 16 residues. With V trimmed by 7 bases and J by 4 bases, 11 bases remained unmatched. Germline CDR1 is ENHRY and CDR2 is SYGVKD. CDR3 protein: CAITGGAGGLYNEQFF. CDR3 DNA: TGTGCCATCACCGGGGGAGCGGGAGGCCTTTACAATGAGCAGTTCTTC.

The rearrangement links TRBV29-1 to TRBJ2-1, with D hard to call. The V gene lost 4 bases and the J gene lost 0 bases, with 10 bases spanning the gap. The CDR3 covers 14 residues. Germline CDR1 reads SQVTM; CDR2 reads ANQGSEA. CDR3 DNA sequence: TGCAGCGTTGCCCGGACGGCCTCCTACAATGAGCAGTTCTTC. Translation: CSVARTASYNEQFF.

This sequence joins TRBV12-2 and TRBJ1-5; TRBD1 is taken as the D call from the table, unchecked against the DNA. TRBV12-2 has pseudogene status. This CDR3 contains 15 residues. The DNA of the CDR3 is TGTGCAAGTAAAACCCCCGGGACAGGCAATCAGCCCCAGCATTTT. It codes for CASKTPGTGNQPQHF.

The CDR3 spells CASSFRQTDIQYF. The CDR3 DNA reads TGTGCCAGCAGTTTCAGGCAGACGGACATTCAGTACTTC. The chain is built from TRBV12-3 or TRBV12-4 and TRBJ2-4; D gene uncertain. The CDR3 length is 13 residues. Trimming pared 3 bases from V and 8 bases from J, leaving 11 bases between.

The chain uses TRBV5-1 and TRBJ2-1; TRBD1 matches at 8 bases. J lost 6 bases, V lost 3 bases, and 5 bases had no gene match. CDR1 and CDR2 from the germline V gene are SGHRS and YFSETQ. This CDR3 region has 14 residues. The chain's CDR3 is CASSSYGQGNEQFF. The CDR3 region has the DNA TGCGCCAGCAGCTCATACGGACAGGGCAATGAGCAGTTCTTC.

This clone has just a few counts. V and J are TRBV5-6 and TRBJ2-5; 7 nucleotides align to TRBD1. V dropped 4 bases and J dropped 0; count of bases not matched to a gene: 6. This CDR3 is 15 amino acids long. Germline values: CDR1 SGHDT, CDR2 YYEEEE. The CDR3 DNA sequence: TGTGCCAGCAGCGATGCAACAGGGGACCAAGAGACCCAGTACTTC. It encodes CASSDATGDQETQYF.

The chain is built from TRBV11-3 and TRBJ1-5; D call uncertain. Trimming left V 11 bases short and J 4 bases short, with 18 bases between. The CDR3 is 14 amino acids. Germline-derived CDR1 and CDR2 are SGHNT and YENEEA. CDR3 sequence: CACWVRTLNQPQHF. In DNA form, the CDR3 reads TGTGCCTGTTGGGTAAGGACTTTGAATCAGCCCCAGCATTTT.

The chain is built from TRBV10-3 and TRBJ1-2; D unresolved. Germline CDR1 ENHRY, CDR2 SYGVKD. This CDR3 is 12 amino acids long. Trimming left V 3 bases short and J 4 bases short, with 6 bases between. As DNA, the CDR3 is TGTGCCATCAGTGACAGACTCTATGGCTACACCTTC. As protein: CAISDRLYGYTF.

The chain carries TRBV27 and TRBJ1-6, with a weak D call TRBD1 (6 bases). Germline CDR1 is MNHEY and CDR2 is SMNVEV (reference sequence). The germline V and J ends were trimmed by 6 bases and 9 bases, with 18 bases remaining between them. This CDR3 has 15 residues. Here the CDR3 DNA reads TGTGCCAGCAGGACCGAGGGGGGGCAAGGTTCACCCCTCCACTTT. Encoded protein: CASRTEGGQGSPLHF.

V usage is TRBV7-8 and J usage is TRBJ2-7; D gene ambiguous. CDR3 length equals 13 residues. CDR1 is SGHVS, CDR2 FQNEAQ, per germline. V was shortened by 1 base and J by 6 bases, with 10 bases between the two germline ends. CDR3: CASSLGGLFEQYF. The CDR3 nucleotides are TGTGCCAGCAGCTTAGGTGGTCTCTTCGAGCAGTACTTC.

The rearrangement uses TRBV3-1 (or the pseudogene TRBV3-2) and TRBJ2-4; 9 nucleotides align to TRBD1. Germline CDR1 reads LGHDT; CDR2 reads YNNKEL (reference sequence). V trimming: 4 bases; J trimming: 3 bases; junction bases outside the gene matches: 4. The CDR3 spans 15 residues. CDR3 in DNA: TGTGCCAGCAGCCGGGGGGACAGGGTCAAAAACATTCAGTACTTC. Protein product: CASSRGDRVKNIQYF.

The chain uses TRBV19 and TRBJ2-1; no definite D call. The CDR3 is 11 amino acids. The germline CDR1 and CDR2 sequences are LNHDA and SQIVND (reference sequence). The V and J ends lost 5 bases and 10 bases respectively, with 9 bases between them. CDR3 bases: TGTGCCAGTAGTGCTCGAGGAGAGCAGTTCTTC. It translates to CASSARGEQFF.

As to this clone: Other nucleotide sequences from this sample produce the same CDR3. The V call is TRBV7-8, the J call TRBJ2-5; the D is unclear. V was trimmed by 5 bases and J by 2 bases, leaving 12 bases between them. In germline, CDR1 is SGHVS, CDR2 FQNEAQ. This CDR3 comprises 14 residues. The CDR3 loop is CASSPRRSQETQYF. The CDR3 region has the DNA TGTGCCAGCAGCCCCCGGAGAAGTCAAGAGACCCAGTACTTC.

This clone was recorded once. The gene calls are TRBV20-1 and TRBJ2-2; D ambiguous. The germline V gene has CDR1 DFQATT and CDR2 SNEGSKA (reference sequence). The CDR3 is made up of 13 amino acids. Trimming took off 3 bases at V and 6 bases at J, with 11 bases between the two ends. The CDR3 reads CSASPARSGELFF. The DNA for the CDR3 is TGCAGTGCTAGTCCGGCTAGGTCCGGGGAGCTGTTTTTT.

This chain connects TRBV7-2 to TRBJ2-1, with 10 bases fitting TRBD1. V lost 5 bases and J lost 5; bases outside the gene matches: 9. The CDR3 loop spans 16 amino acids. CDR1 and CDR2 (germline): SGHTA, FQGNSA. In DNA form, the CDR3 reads TGTGCCAGCAGCGAAGCCGGGACAGGGGCCAACAATGAGCAGTTCTTC. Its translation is CASSEAGTGANNEQFF.

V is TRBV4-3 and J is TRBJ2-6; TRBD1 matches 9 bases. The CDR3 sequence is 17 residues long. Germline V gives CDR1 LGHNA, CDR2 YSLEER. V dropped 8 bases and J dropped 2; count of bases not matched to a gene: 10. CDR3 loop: CASAPGTGRAGANVLTF. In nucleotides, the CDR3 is TGCGCCAGCGCTCCCGGGACAGGGCGAGCTGGGGCCAACGTCCTGACTTTC.

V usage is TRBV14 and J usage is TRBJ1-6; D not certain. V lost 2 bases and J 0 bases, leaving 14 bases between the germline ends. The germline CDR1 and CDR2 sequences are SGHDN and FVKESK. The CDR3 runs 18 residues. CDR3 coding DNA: TGTGCCAGCAGCCAACGTTACGGCTTGAGCTCCTATAATTCACCCCTCCACTTT. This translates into CASSQRYGLSSYNSPLHF.